This T cell receptor beta chain was found in a study of cytomegalovirus exposure and HLA in healthy donors. PCR amplification relied on 60 Vbeta primers (plus 13 Jbeta primers). Assay used: immunoSEQ multiplex PCR; TCRdb lists only in-frame clones, some missing. The top ten hold approximately 4% of the sample, which has 100,000 or so clones, roughly 80% seen once. Germline V CDR1 and CDR2: WNHNN, SYGVQD (reference sequence). Trimming left V 3 bases short and J 5 bases short, with 5 bases between. This CDR3 has 11 amino acids. The sequence came from a man in his forties in good health and CMV-seronegative. Material for sequencing was PBMCs. V usage is TRBV10-1 and J usage is TRBJ2-7; unclear D gene. CDR3 sequence reads: CASSEIDEQYF. The CDR3 DNA reads as TGCGCCAGCAGTGAAATCGACGAGCAGTACTTC.